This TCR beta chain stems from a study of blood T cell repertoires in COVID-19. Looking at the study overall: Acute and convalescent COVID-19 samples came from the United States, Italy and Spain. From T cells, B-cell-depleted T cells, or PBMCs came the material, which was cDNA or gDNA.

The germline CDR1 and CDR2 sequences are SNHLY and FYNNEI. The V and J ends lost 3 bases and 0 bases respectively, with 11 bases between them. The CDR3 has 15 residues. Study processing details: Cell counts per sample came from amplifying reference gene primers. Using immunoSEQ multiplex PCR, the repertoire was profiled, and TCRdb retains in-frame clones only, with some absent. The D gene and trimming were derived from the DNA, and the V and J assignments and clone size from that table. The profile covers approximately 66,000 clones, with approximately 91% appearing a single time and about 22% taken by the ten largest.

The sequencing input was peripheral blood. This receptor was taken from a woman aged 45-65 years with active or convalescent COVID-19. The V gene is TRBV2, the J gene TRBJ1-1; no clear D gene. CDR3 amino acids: CASSELDSVNTEAFF. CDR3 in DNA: TGTGCCAGCAGTGAGTTAGATTCCGTGAACACTGAAGCTTTCTTT.